The clone carrying this T cell receptor beta chain was counted between two and nine times. The data derive from a study of control samples from healthy donors and cancer patients. Germline trimming cut 3 bases from V and 0 bases from J; bases unmatched to any gene: 10. CDR3 length: 17 residues. CDR1 MGHDK and CDR2 SYGVNS come from the germline V gene. Profiling relied on immunoSEQ multiplex PCR, and the TCRdb table lists in-frame clones only, not all of them. The sample holds roughly 120,000 clones, approximately 90% seen once. The sample comprised PBMCs. The sequence was obtained from a woman aged 55-69 years with lung cancer. This chain connects TRBV25-1 to TRBJ1-1, with TRBD1 matching 7 bases. The CDR3 region has the DNA TGTGCCAGCAGTGAGAGTTCGACAGGGTTGATGAACACTGAAGCTTTCTTT. It is translated as CASSESSTGLMNTEAFF.